This is a list of T cell receptor beta chains from one sample in a study of early T cells in non-severe SARS-CoV-2 infection. TCRdb reprocessed the 5' RACE reads via MiXCR and lists one record per CDR3 protein. The sample includes about 110,000 distinct CDR3 sequences, 12% of them seen just once. Specimen: whole blood. Receptors originate from an adult who was a healthcare worker with PCR-confirmed SARS-CoV-2 infection or an uninfected control (not recorded which). CDR3s leave out the opening cysteine and the closing phenylalanine or tryptophan. D genes are given only for firm matches. Some rows have no size entry. The others give once, few or many, or a class for an expanded clone.

size	D	V	CDR3
.	.	TRBV19	ASSMKGRRSNQPQH
many	.	TRBV29-1	SVIGTSGKRDEQF
few	TRBD2	TRBV5-4	ASSPPRTSQWGHEQY
.	.	TRBV30	AWGNVGDGSYGYT
.	.	TRBV10-3	AISVDTGELF
.	.	TRBV4-1	ASSQVRKGNTEAF
.	.	TRBV9	ASSVEVGGRVAGNTIY
many	.	TRBV7-2	ASSPRRTSHTDTQY
few	.	TRBV29-1	SVDVWPSHNEQF
.	.	TRBV11-3	ASSSQGFLVMNTEAF
many	TRBD1	TRBV9	ASSPRDREQF
many	TRBD1	TRBV2	ASGRTGAHQETQY
many	.	TRBV5-4	ASSLALRRASGYT
.	.	TRBV5-1	ASSLEGQPSGANVLT
.	.	TRBV5-1	ASSPGRLSGANVLT
once	TRBD2	TRBV5-1	ASSAGLASTGELF
many	.	TRBV12-3/TRBV12-4	ASSRTTASNSPLH
.	TRBD1	TRBV11-1	ASSLLTGLEQF
.	.	TRBV5-5	ASSLGAGGEQY
few	.	TRBV6-2/TRBV6-3	ASRDYGEQF
many	.	TRBV29-1	SVEPRLTLQETQY
.	TRBD2	TRBV9	ASTPGLAGGDLAKNIQY
many	.	TRBV18	ASSSGTQETQY
.	.	TRBV7-2	ASSSSVGVYEQY
.	.	TRBV28	ASSLLVGAPKNTQY
.	.	TRBV11-2	ASSSIDAGGETQY
few	TRBD1	TRBV10-3	AIRGDSQTYEQY
.	.	TRBV28	TSSLSRGFSYEQY
many	.	TRBV5-3	ARSREDSKSQPQH
few	TRBD1	TRBV20-1	SAHGGQWEEKLF
few	TRBD1	TRBV28	ASSLGTGTETQY
many	.	TRBV11-2	AVDSFPGELF
few	TRBD1	TRBV24-1	ATSETGVGYT
.	.	TRBV5-1	ASSLAVGAHTGELF
few	TRBD1	TRBV11-2	ASTRTGGKSGNTIY
few	.	TRBV11-3	ASSNRNTGELF
many	.	TRBV6-1	ASSEDGGRAF
few	TRBD1	TRBV13	ASSQPTGRLNTEAF
many	.	TRBV11-2	ASSLGQTYGYT
few	TRBD2	TRBV11-2	ASSLEAVAGGKETQY
.	TRBD1	TRBV27	ASRQGVGNQPQH
many	TRBD2	TRBV7-2	ASSLQAGAMVGEQF
many	TRBD2	TRBV20-1	SARPGLAGEGYNEQF
.	TRBD1	TRBV6-5	ASSSGQTNTEAF
.	.	TRBV5-5	ASSPFDTQSYEQY
few	.	TRBV29-1	SVDRGYNEQF
.	.	TRBV29-1	SVEKGRANYGYT
.	TRBD1	TRBV29-1	SVNRGNTEAF
few	.	TRBV21-1	ASSKANQAGANVLT
.	.	TRBV5-1	ASTPTGTTREQY
few	.	TRBV3-1	ASSQVGLGDNYGYT
many	.	TRBV18	ASSREEREQY